What follows are 20 T cell receptor beta chains derived from one specimen sequenced in a study of T cell repertoires in cytomegalovirus infection. TCRdb independently ran MiXCR on the reads; one entry per CDR3 protein. Of about 900,000 distinct CDR3 sequences listed, approximately 31% are singletons. Their antigens remain unidentified. The sequencing here drew on cultured CD8+ T cells from PBMCs, taken from culture after CMV antigen stimulation. All receptors derive from a human donor in good health (CMV status not recorded). Some clones in this sample may be carry-over from other donors' samples.

The gene calls are TRBV27 and TRBJ1-2, with D perhaps TRBD1 (6 bases). CDR3 length equals 13 residues. Germline CDR1 and CDR2: MNHEY and SMNVEV (reference sequence). V lost 7 bases and J lost 4, with 13 bases in between. The CDR3 coding sequence is TGTGCCAGCACCGCGAAGGGGGTCTATGGCTACACCTTC. Amino acid sequence: CASTAKGVYGYTF.

This clonotype has more than one count but fewer than ten. V gene TRBV12-3 or TRBV12-4 combines with J gene TRBJ1-5; 7 positions match TRBD1. The CDR3 runs 12 residues. V dropped 10 bases and J dropped 6; count of bases not matched to a gene: 6. For the CDR3, the DNA is TGTGCCACCAGACAGGGAGGTCAGCCCCAGCATTTT. Encoded protein: CATRQGGQPQHF.

The chain combines TRBV6-1 with TRBJ2-2; 9 nucleotides line up with TRBD1. The V segment lost 0 bases and the J segment 4 bases; nucleotides outside the gene matches: 0. The CDR3 contains 15 residues. Germline V gives CDR1 MNHNS, CDR2 SASEGT. CDR3 region: CASSEATGGTGELFF. As DNA, the CDR3 is TGTGCCAGCAGTGAAGCGACAGGGGGCACCGGGGAGCTGTTTTTT.

This clonotype was counted ten times or more. This rearrangement joins TRBV7-6 to TRBJ1-1, with no clear D. Trimming shortened V by 4 bases and J by 2 bases, and 8 bases separated the two germline ends. The V gene's germline CDR1 is SGHVS and CDR2 FNYEAQ. The CDR3 covers 13 residues. CDR3 nucleotide sequence: TGTGCCAGCAGCTCACTCCTAAACACTGAAGCTTTCTTT. It specifies CASSSLLNTEAFF.

V and J are TRBV2 and TRBJ2-3; D is ambiguous. CDR1 and CDR2 (germline): SNHLY, FYNNEI. The CDR3 runs 15 residues. Trimming took off 3 bases at V and 2 bases at J, with 12 bases between the two ends. CDR3 residues: CASSDPDLYTDTQYF. As DNA, the CDR3 is TGTGCCAGCAGTGACCCTGACCTATACACAGATACGCAGTATTTT.

The chain uses TRBV19 and TRBJ2-5; possible D gene TRBD2, 6 bases. Per germline, CDR1 LNHDA and CDR2 SQIVND (reference sequence). The germline V and J ends were trimmed by 3 bases and 5 bases, with 13 bases remaining between them. The CDR3 is 14 amino acids. In DNA form, the CDR3 reads TGTGCCAGTAGTATTGTGGGGGGTGCTGAGACCCAGTACTTC. It codes for CASSIVGGAETQYF.

The rearrangement joins TRBV6-1 to TRBJ2-5; 10 bases are shared with TRBD1. Per the germline V gene, CDR1 is MNHNS and CDR2 is SASEGT. V was pared by 6 bases and J by 1 base, with 5 bases of the junction left unmatched. The CDR3 loop spans 15 amino acids. The DNA for the CDR3 is TGTGCCAGCAGGCGGGACAGGGGTTTCCAAGAGACCCAGTACTTC. It is translated as CASRRDRGFQETQYF.

The rearrangement uses TRBV6-2 or TRBV6-3 and TRBJ2-1, with 9 bases lining up with TRBD1. CDR1 is MNHEY, CDR2 SVGEGT, per germline. CDR3 length equals 16 residues. The V gene end was trimmed by 5 bases and the J gene end by 3 bases; junction bases not matched to a gene: 8. CDR3 bases: TGTGCCAGCAGTCACCGGACAGGGGTGCTCTACAATGAGCAGTTCTTC. It encodes CASSHRTGVLYNEQFF.

This clonotype was observed a handful of times. The chain carries TRBV3-1 and TRBJ2-1; TRBD2 is a possible D gene (5 bases). The CDR3 totals 14 residues. V was pared by 11 bases and J by 1 base, with 15 bases between. CDR1 is LGHDT, CDR2 YNNKEL, per germline (reference sequence). CDR3 in DNA: TGTGCCGTTGAGCGGAGGTCTTCCTACAATGAGCAGTTCTTC. Translation: CAVERRSSYNEQFF.

The chain couples TRBV9 to TRBJ1-1; no definite D call. Germline V gives CDR1 SGDLS, CDR2 YYNGEE. The length of the CDR3 is 13 residues. Trimming shortened V by 4 bases and J by 5 bases, and 12 bases separated the two germline ends. The CDR3 sequence: CASSPTDATEAFF. The DNA for the CDR3 is TGTGCCAGCAGCCCGACGGACGCAACTGAAGCTTTCTTT.

This clonotype was detected a few times. V and J are TRBV7-8 and TRBJ1-1, with 8 bases fitting TRBD1. Trimming at V came to 5 bases and at J to 0 bases, leaving 5 bases not matched to a gene. The CDR3 is made up of 15 amino acids. Germline V gene sequence: CDR1 SGHVS, CDR2 FQNEAQ. The DNA of the CDR3 is TGTGCCAGCAGCGGCTCAGGGGGCTTGAACACTGAAGCTTTCTTT. Residues: CASSGSGGLNTEAFF.

The rearrangement uses TRBV7-9 and TRBJ1-1, with D maybe TRBD1 (5 bases). V was cut by 11 bases and J by 4 bases, with 17 bases left in between. There are 13 residues in the CDR3. The V gene's germline CDR1 is SEHNR and CDR2 FQNEAQ (reference sequence). The CDR3 DNA is TGTGCCTATATGGGGGGTGGGAGCACTGAAGCTTTCTTT. This encodes CAYMGGGSTEAFF.

The chain uses TRBV9 and TRBJ1-6, with D perhaps TRBD1 (5 bases). Germline CDR1 and CDR2: SGDLS and YYNGEE. V lost 4 bases and J lost 14, with 13 bases in between. The CDR3 runs to 12 residues. In DNA form, the CDR3 reads TGTGCCAGCAGCAACTGGGACCGATCCCTCCACTTT. Translation: CASSNWDRSLHF.

This clonotype occurred a few times. V usage is TRBV24-1 and J usage is TRBJ2-2; 11 nucleotides line up with TRBD2. The length of the CDR3 is 16 residues. Germline V gene sequence: CDR1 KGHDR, CDR2 SFDVKD. The V segment lost 1 base and the J segment 3 bases; nucleotides outside the gene matches: 0. In nucleotides, the CDR3 is TGTGCCACCAGTGATTTACTAGCGGGGGACACCGGGGAGCTGTTTTTT. This gives the protein CATSDLLAGDTGELFF.

This clonotype was observed a few times. This chain links TRBV27 with TRBJ2-2; 11 bases are a match to TRBD1. The trim removed 4 bases at V and 6 bases at J, leaving 7 bases unmatched. CDR3 length: 16 amino acids. The germline V gene has CDR1 MNHEY and CDR2 SMNVEV (reference sequence). CDR3 bases: TGTGCCAGCAGTTCACCGGGACAGGGGGGCCCCGGGGAGCTGTTTTTT. Amino acids: CASSSPGQGGPGELFF.

This clonotype was recorded at least ten times. The rearrangement uses TRBV7-2 and TRBJ1-1, with D possibly TRBD1 on 6 matching bases. V shed 7 bases and J shed 1 base, with 22 bases lying between them. Germline CDR1 SGHTA, CDR2 FQGNSA. This CDR3 contains 17 residues. This chain's CDR3 is CASTQPRGTSKNTEAFF. CDR3 bases: TGTGCCAGCACCCAACCCAGGGGAACCTCTAAGAACACTGAAGCTTTCTTT. Full variable domain (remainder filled in from reference TRBV7-2 and TRBJ1-1): GAGVSQSPSNKVTEKGKDVELRCDPISGHTALYWYRQSLGQGLEFLIYFQGNSAPDKSGLPSDRFSAERTGGSVSTLTIQRTQQEDSAVYLCASTQPRGTSKNTEAFFGQGTRLTVV.

The V and J genes are TRBV12-3 or TRBV12-4 and TRBJ1-4; D is possibly TRBD1 (5 bases). The CDR3 runs 15 residues. V gave up 5 bases and J gave up 2 bases, with 12 bases separating them. CDR3 bases: TGTGCCAGCAGTCGTCAGGGTTCGACTAATGAAAAACTGTTTTTT. This sequence encodes CASSRQGSTNEKLFF.

There are many counts of this clonotype. The chain couples TRBV6-1 to TRBJ1-1, with 7 bases identical to TRBD1. The CDR3 is 15 residues long. The germline V gene encodes CDR1 MNHNS and CDR2 SASEGT. Germline trimming cut 1 base from V and 4 bases from J; bases unmatched to any gene: 6. This chain's CDR3 is CASSEGRGQSTEAFF. The CDR3 coding sequence is TGTGCCAGCAGTGAAGGGAGGGGGCAGAGCACTGAAGCTTTCTTT.

The chain uses TRBV2 and TRBJ1-1, with a weak D call TRBD1 (5 bases). V was cut by 8 bases and J by 5 bases, with 9 bases left in between. The germline V gene has CDR1 SNHLY and CDR2 FYNNEI. The CDR3 contains 11 residues. The DNA of the CDR3 is TGTGCCAGCTTCCCAGGGACTGAAGCTTTCTTT. Translated, it gives CASFPGTEAFF.

This clonotype was counted only a few times. The V and J genes are TRBV19 and TRBJ2-1; D possibly corresponds to TRBD2 (5 bases). Germline loops: CDR1 LNHDA, CDR2 SQIVND (reference sequence). CDR3 size: 15 residues. Trimming removed 5 bases from V and 2 bases from J, with 13 bases in between. The CDR3 DNA reads TGTGCCAGTAGTTCGGGAACTCAGACCTACAATGAGCAGTTCTTC. Translation: CASSSGTQTYNEQFF. Looking up the rest from reference TRBV19 and TRBJ2-1 gives the full variable domain: DGGITQSPKYLFRKEGQNVTLSCEQNLNHDAMYWYRQDPGQGLRLIYYSQIVNDFQKGDIAEGYSVSREKKESFPLTVTSAQKNPTAFYLCASSSGTQTYNEQFFGPGTRLTVL.